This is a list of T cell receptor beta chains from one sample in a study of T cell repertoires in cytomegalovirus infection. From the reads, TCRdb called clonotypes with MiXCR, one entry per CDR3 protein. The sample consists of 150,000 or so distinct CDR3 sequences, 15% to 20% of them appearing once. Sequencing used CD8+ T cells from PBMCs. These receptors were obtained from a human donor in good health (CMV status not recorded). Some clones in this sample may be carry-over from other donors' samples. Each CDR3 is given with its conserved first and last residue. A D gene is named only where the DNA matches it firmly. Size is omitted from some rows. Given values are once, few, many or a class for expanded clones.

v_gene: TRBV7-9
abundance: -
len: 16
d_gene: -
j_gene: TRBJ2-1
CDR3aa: CASSGSGGRRENEQFF
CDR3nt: TGTGCCAGCAGCGGTTCGGGCGGGCGAAGGGAAAATGAGCAGTTCTTC

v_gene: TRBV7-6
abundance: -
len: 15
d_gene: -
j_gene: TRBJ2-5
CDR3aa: CASSSSLAEGETQYF
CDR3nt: TGTGCCAGCAGCTCGTCCTTAGCGGAGGGGGAGACCCAGTACTTC

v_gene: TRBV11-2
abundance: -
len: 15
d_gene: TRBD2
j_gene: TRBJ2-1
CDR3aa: CASSLRDYRPHEQFF
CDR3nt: TGTGCCAGCAGCTTAAGGGACTACCGCCCCCATGAGCAGTTCTTC

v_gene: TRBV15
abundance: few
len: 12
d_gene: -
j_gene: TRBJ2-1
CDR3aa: CATSRGRDEQFF
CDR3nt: TGTGCCACCAGCAGAGGAAGGGATGAGCAGTTCTTC

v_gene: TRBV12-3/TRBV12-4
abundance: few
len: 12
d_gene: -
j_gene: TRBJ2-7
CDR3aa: CASSLGQYEQYF
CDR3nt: TGTGCCAGCAGTCTCGGACAGTACGAGCAGTACTTC

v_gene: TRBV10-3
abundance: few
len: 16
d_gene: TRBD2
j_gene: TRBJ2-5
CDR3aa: CAISEVVRGGQKTQYF
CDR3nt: TGTGCCATCAGTGAAGTTGTTCGGGGGGGCCAAAAGACCCAGTACTTC

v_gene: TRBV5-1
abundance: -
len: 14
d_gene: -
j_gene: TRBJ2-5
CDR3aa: CASSLVGGAETQYF
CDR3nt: TGCGCCAGCAGCTTGGTAGGGGGGGCAGAGACCCAGTACTTC

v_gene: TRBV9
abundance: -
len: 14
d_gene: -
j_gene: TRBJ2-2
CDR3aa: CASSVAGGTGELFF
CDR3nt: TGTGCCAGCAGCGTAGCTGGGGGTACCGGGGAGCTGTTTTTT

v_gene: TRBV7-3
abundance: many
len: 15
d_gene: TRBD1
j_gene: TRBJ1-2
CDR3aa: CASSLTPGQFYGYTF
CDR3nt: TGTGCCAGCAGCTTAACGCCGGGACAGTTCTATGGCTACACCTTC

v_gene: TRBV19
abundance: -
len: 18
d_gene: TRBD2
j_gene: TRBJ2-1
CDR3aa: CASSIALALAGGHDEQFF
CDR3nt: TGTGCCAGTAGTATTGCCTTGGCCCTAGCGGGGGGGCACGATGAGCAGTTCTTC

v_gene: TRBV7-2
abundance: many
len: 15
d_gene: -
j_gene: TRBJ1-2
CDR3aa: CASSSNPGQRYGYTF
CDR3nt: TGTGCCAGCAGCTCAAATCCGGGACAAAGATATGGCTACACCTTC

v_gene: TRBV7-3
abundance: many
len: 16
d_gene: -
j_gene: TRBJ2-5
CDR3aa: CASSLNGGGGQETQYF
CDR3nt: TGTGCCAGCAGCTTAAATGGTGGAGGAGGCCAAGAGACCCAGTACTTC

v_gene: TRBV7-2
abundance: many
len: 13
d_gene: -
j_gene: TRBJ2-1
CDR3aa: CASSLYLYNEQFF
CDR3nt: TGTGCCAGCAGCTTGTACCTATACAATGAGCAGTTCTTC

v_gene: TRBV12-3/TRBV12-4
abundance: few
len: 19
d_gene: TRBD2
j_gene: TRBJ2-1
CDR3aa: CASSRKSFYKRESSNEQFF
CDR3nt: TGTGCCAGCAGTCGCAAATCTTTTTACAAGCGGGAGAGTAGCAATGAGCAGTTCTTC

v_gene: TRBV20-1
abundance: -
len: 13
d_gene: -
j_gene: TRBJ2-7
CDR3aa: CSARTEDTYEQYF
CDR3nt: TGCAGTGCCCGGACGGAGGACACCTACGAGCAGTACTTC

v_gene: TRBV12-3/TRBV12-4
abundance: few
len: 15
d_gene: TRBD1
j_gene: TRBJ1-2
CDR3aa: CASSFAPDRDYGYTF
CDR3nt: TGTGCCAGCAGTTTTGCCCCAGACAGGGACTATGGCTACACCTTC

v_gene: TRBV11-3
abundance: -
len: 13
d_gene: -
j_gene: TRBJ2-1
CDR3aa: CASSPGGGNEQFF
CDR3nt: TGTGCCAGCAGCCCCGGGGGAGGCAATGAGCAGTTCTTC

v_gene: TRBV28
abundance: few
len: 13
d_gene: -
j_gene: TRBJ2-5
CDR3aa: CASRVTGQETQYF
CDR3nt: TGTGCCAGCAGAGTAACAGGGCAAGAGACCCAGTACTTC

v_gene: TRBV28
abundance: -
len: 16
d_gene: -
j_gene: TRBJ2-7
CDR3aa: CASSLTTRDGPYEQYF
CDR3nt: TGTGCCAGCAGTCTGACAACTCGGGACGGACCCTACGAGCAGTACTTC

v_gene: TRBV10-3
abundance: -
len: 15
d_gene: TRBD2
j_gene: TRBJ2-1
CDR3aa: CAISPSSGGMNEQFF
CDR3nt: TGTGCCATCAGTCCTTCTAGCGGGGGGATGAATGAGCAGTTCTTC

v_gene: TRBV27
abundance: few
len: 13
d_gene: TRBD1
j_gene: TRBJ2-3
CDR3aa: CASNRGGPDTQYF
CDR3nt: TGTGCCAGCAACCGAGGGGGCCCAGATACGCAGTATTTT

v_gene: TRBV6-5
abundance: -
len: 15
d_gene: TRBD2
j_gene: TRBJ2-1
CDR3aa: CASSSLAGPYNEQFF
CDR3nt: TGTGCCAGCAGCTCCCTAGCGGGACCCTACAATGAGCAGTTCTTC

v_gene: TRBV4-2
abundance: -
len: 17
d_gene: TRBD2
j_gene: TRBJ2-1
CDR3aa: CASSQEGTSGGPNEQFF
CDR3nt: TGTGCCAGCAGCCAAGAGGGGACTAGCGGGGGGCCCAATGAGCAGTTCTTC

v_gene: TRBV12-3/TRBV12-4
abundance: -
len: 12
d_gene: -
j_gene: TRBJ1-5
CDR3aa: CASSPTGAAQHF
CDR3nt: TGTGCCAGCAGCCCCACGGGGGCAGCCCAGCATTTT

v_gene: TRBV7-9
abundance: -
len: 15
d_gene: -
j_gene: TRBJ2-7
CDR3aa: CASSLGARMTYEQYF
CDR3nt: TGTGCCAGCAGCTTAGGAGCGCGTATGACCTACGAGCAGTACTTC

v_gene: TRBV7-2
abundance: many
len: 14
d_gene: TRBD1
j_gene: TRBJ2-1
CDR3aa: CASSLVSGGDEQFF
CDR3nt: TGTGCCAGCAGCTTAGTATCAGGGGGCGATGAGCAGTTCTTC

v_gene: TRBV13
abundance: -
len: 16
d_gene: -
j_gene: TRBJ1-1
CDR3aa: CASSPVGDLGNTEAFF
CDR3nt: TGTGCCAGCAGCCCAGTGGGGGACCTGGGGAACACTGAAGCTTTCTTT

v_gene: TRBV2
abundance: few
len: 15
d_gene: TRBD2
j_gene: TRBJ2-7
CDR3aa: CASSGGTSGSYEQYF
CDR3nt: TGTGCCAGCAGCGGGGGTACTAGCGGGAGTTACGAGCAGTACTTC

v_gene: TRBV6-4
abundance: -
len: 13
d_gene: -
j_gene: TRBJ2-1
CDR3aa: CASSVRGSNEQFF
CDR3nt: TGTGCCAGCAGTGTCCGGGGCTCCAATGAGCAGTTCTTC

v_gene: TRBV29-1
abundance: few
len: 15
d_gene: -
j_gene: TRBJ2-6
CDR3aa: CSVPDLNSGANVLTF
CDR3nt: TGCAGCGTCCCGGACCTAAACTCTGGGGCCAACGTCCTGACTTTC

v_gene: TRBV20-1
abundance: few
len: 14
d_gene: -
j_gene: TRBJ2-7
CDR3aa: CSAREAGELREQYF
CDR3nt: TGCAGTGCTAGAGAGGCGGGTGAATTGCGCGAGCAGTACTTC

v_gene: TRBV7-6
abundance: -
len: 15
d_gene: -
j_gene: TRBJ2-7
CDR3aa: CASSQGGQSSYEQYF
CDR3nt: TGTGCCAGCAGCCAAGGGGGACAAAGCTCCTACGAGCAGTACTTC

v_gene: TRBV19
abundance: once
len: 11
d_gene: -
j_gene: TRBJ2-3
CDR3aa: CAIAQDGTQYF
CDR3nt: TGTGCCATTGCACAGGACGGTACGCAGTATTTT

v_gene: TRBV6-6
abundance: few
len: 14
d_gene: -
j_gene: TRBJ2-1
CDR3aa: CASSYEGAYNEQFF
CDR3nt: TGTGCCAGCAGTTACGAAGGGGCCTACAATGAGCAGTTCTTC

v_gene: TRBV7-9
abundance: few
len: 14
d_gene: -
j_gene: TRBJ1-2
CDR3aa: CASSSIQGYDGYTF
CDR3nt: TGTGCCAGCAGCTCAATACAGGGATATGATGGCTACACCTTC

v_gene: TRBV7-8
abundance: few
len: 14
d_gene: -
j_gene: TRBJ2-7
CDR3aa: CASSLGGSDYEQYF
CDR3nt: TGTGCCAGCAGCTTAGGGGGCAGCGACTACGAGCAGTACTTC

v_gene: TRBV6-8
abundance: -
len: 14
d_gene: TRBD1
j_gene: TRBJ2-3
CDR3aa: CASSYGQVPDTQYF
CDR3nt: TGTGCCAGCAGTTACGGACAGGTTCCAGATACGCAGTATTTT

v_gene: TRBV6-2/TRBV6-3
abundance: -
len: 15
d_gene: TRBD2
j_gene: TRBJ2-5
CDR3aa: CASSSREGVRETQYF
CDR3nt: TGTGCCAGCAGTTCGCGGGAGGGGGTTCGGGAGACCCAGTACTTC

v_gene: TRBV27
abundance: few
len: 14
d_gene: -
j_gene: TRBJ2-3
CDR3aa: CASSLEDSTDTQYF
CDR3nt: TGTGCCAGCAGTTTAGAGGATAGCACAGATACGCAGTATTTT

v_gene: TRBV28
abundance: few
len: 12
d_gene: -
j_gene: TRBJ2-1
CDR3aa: CASSTPGDEQFF
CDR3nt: TGTGCCAGCAGTACCCCGGGCGATGAGCAGTTCTTC

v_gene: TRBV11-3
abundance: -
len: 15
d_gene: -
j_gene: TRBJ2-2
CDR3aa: CASSGYSSGTGELFF
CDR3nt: TGTGCCAGCAGCGGATACAGCTCCGGCACCGGGGAGCTGTTTTTT

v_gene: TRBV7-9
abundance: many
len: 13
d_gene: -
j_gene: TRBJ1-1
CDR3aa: CASSLGANTEAFF
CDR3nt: TGTGCCAGCAGTCTCGGTGCGAACACTGAAGCTTTCTTT

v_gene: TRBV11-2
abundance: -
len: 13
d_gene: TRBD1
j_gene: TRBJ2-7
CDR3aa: CASRQGQTYEQYF
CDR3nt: TGTGCCAGCAGACAGGGGCAAACCTACGAGCAGTACTTC

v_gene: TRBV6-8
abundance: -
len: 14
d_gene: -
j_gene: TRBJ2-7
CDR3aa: CASIDREGLYEQYF
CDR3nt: TGTGCCAGCATAGACAGAGAAGGTCTCTACGAGCAGTACTTC

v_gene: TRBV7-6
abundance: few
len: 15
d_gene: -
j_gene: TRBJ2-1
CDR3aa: CASSLATDKDNEQFF
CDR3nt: TGTGCCAGCAGCTTAGCAACGGACAAAGACAATGAGCAGTTCTTC

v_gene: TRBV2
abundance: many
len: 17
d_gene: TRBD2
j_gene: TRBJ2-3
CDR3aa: CASSDAGGRYSTDTQYF
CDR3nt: TGTGCCAGCAGTGACGCGGGCGGGAGGTACAGCACAGATACGCAGTATTTT

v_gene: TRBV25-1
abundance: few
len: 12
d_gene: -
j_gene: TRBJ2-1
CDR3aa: CASTGTTYEQFF
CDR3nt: TGTGCCAGCACCGGGACGACCTATGAGCAGTTCTTC

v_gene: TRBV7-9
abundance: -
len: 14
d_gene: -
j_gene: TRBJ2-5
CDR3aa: CASRMDGYQETQYF
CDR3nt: TGTGCCAGCAGGATGGACGGGTACCAAGAGACCCAGTACTTC

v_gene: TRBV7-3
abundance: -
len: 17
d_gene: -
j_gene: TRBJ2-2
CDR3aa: CASSPYFQGTSTGELFF
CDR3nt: TGTGCCAGCAGCCCGTACTTCCAGGGGACTTCCACCGGGGAGCTGTTTTTT

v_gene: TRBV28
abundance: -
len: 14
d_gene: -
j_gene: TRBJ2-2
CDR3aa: CASSFQTRTGELFF
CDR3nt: TGTGCCAGCAGTTTCCAAACTCGGACCGGGGAGCTGTTTTTT

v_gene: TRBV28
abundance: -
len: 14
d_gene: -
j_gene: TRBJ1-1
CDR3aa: CASSLLGGKDEAFF
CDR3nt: TGTGCCAGCAGTTTATTGGGGGGCAAGGATGAAGCTTTCTTT